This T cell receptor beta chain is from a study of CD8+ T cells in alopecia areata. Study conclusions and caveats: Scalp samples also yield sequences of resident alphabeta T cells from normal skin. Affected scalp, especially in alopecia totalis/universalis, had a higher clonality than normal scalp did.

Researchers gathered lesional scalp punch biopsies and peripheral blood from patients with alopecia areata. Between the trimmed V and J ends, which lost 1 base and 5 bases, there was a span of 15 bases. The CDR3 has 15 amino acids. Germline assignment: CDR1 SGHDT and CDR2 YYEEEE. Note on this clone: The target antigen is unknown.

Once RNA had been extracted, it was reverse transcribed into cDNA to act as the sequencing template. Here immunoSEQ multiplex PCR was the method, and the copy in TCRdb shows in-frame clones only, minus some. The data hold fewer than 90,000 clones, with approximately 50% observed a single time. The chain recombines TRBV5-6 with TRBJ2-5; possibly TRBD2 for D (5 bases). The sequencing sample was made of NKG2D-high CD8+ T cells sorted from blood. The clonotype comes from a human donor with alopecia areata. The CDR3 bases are TGTGCCAGCAGCTTGTCCAGCGAGGGAAGGGAGACCCAGTACTTC. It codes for CASSLSSEGRETQYF.